The 17 T cell receptor beta chains below all came from one sample that was sequenced in a study of cytomegalovirus exposure and HLA in healthy donors. The PCR made use of 60 Vbeta and 13 Jbeta primers. Generated by immunoSEQ multiplex PCR, the TCRdb table keeps only in-frame clones and is missing some. The sample has about 230,000 clones, approximately 87% seen once. The sequenced material came from PBMCs. All receptors derive from a human donor in good health.

Regarding this clone: Compared with germline, one end of the junction differs, possibly owing to a read error. The chain joins TRBV7-9 to TRBJ2-7; 11 bases agree with TRBD2. The length of the CDR3 is 14 residues. The germline CDR1 and CDR2 sequences are SEHNR and FQNEAQ (reference sequence). CDR3 bases: TGTTCCAGCAGTCCGGGACTAGCGGTCTACGAGCAGTACTTC. Protein: CSSSPGLAVYEQYF.

The CDR3 is CASSLGQGPEAFF. As DNA, the CDR3 is TGTGCCAGCAGCTTGGGTCAGGGCCCTGAAGCTTTCTTT. J is TRBJ1-1 and V is TRBV5-6; D is perhaps TRBD1 (5 bases). The CDR3 covers 13 residues. The V gene's germline CDR1 is SGHDT and CDR2 YYEEEE. V was shortened by 0 bases and J by 6 bases, with 9 bases between the two germline ends.

For the CDR3, the DNA is TGTGCCAGCAGCTCGCTTAGCGGGAGTCCCGGGGAGCTGTTTTTT. This encodes CASSSLSGSPGELFF. The V and J genes are TRBV11-2 and TRBJ2-2; 9 bases match TRBD2. Germline CDR1 reads SGHAT; CDR2 reads FQNNGV. V lost 4 bases, J lost 6 bases, and 6 bases stayed unmatched. The CDR3 sequence is 15 residues long.

This chain links TRBV5-4 with TRBJ2-3, with D unclear. The ends were cut back, 3 bases at V and 5 bases at J, with 16 bases in the middle. CDR1 and CDR2 from the germline V gene are SGHNT and YYREEE (reference sequence). The length of the CDR3 is 15 residues. CDR3 sequence reads: CASSSTDLAEDTQYF. CDR3 DNA sequence: TGTGCCAGCAGCTCGACTGATTTGGCGGAAGATACGCAGTATTTT.

V usage is TRBV7-9 and J usage is TRBJ1-4; 8 bases line up with TRBD1. This CDR3 is 17 amino acids long. In germline, CDR1 is SEHNR, CDR2 FQNEAQ (reference sequence). The trim removed 1 base at V and 2 bases at J, leaving 6 bases unmatched. The DNA of the CDR3 is TGTGCCAGCAGCTTAGGTGGCAGGGGGCTCACTAATGAAAAACTGTTTTTT. It codes for CASSLGGRGLTNEKLFF.

The V gene is TRBV6-6, the J gene TRBJ2-6; D uncertain. Trimming took off 0 bases at V and 1 base at J, with 4 bases between the two ends. Germline V gives CDR1 MNHNY, CDR2 SVGAGI (reference sequence). There are 15 residues in the CDR3. As DNA, the CDR3 is TGTGCCAGCAGTTACTCCCCTTCTGGGGCCAACGTCCTGACTTTC. This codes for CASSYSPSGANVLTF.

The CDR3 sequence is CASGSGSQPQHF. The CDR3 bases are TGTGCCAGCGGGTCAGGGTCTCAGCCCCAGCATTTT. V and J are TRBV28 and TRBJ1-5; possibly TRBD1 for D (5 bases). V lost 8 bases and J lost 6, with 11 bases in between. This CDR3 has 12 amino acids. Germline CDR1 reads MDHEN; CDR2 reads SYDVKM.

The rearrangement joins TRBV19 to TRBJ1-1; perhaps TRBD1 as D (5 bases). CDR3 length: 15 residues. V was pared by 9 bases and J by 4 bases, with 21 bases between. The germline V gene has CDR1 LNHDA and CDR2 SQIVND (reference sequence). The DNA of the CDR3 is TGTGCCAGCCGCGATTGGGGGGTTCAGGGCACTGAAGCTTTCTTT. Residues: CASRDWGVQGTEAFF.

The V and J genes are TRBV28 and TRBJ2-1; 7 bases fit TRBD2. The germline V gene has CDR1 MDHEN and CDR2 SYDVKM. The V and J ends lost 7 bases and 4 bases, in that order; junction bases with no gene match: 1. The CDR3 has 12 residues. CDR3 protein: CASTGGYNEQFF. As DNA, the CDR3 is TGTGCCAGCACCGGGGGGTACAATGAGCAGTTCTTC.

This chain links TRBV6-1 with TRBJ2-7; 8 nucleotides agree with TRBD1. Germline lookup yields CDR1 MNHNS and CDR2 SASEGT. CDR3 length equals 15 residues. Trimming took 0 bases from V and 4 from J; bases not matched to a gene: 5. The CDR3 spells CASSEALQGVYEQYF. CDR3 DNA: TGTGCCAGCAGTGAAGCATTACAGGGGGTATACGAGCAGTACTTC.

The chain links TRBV6-1 to TRBJ2-3; 10 bases fit TRBD2. V lost 5 bases and J lost 0; bases outside the gene matches: 2. The germline gives CDR1 MNHNS, CDR2 SASEGT. The CDR3 consists of 15 residues. The CDR3 nucleotides read TGTGCCAGCAGTTTGACTAGCGGGAGCACAGATACGCAGTATTTT. Translation gives CASSLTSGSTDTQYF.

The chain couples TRBV6-1 to TRBJ2-3; D possibly corresponds to TRBD2 (5 bases). There are 13 residues in the CDR3. V lost 6 bases and J lost 3, with 10 bases in between. Germline V gene lookup returns CDR1 MNHNS and CDR2 SASEGT. The CDR3 coding sequence is TGTGCCAGCAGAGGAGGTTGGACAGATACGCAGTATTTT. Its protein product is CASRGGWTDTQYF.

The chain joins TRBV6-1 to TRBJ2-3, with 7 positions matching TRBD2. The V gene's germline CDR1 is MNHNS and CDR2 SASEGT. The CDR3 runs 17 residues. V was clipped by 4 bases and J by 2 bases; unmatched bases: 12. The CDR3 loop is CASSARTRLRLTDTQYF. CDR3 nucleotides: TGTGCCAGCAGTGCCCGGACTAGGTTACGCCTCACAGATACGCAGTATTTT.

CDR3 loop: CSVPQGIEQYF. As DNA, the CDR3 is TGCAGCGTGCCCCAGGGAATCGAGCAGTACTTC. The chain employs TRBV29-1 and TRBJ2-7; D is perhaps TRBD1 (5 bases). CDR1 and CDR2 (germline): SQVTM, ANQGSEA. The CDR3 has 11 amino acids. V was cut by 6 bases and J by 6 bases, with 12 bases left in between.

Details on this clone: This same CDR3 is encoded by further DNA sequences in the sample. V is TRBV25-1 and J is TRBJ1-2; 7 bases match TRBD1. The CDR3 is 15 amino acids. Germline CDR1 and CDR2: MGHDK and SYGVNS. Trimming at V came to 6 bases and at J to 5 bases, leaving 12 bases not matched to a gene. For the CDR3, the DNA is TGTGCCAGCAGGTTGCGGACAGGAGGCGTGTATGGCTACACCTTC. Translation: CASRLRTGGVYGYTF.

This chain links TRBV5-1 with TRBJ1-4; 7 bases line up with TRBD1. The CDR3 has 14 residues. CDR1 and CDR2 (germline): SGHRS, YFSETQ. J lost 8 bases, V lost 3 bases, and 7 bases had no gene match. The CDR3 nucleotides read TGCGCCAGCAGCTCGACAGGGACCAACGAAAAACTGTTTTTT. Translating gives CASSSTGTNEKLFF. The entire variable domain, with the rest obtained from reference TRBV5-1 and TRBJ1-4, is as follows: KAGVTQTPRYLIKTRGQQVTLSCSPISGHRSVSWYQQTPGQGLQFLFEYFSETQRNKGNFPGRFSGRQFSNSRSEMNVSTLELGDSALYLCASSSTGTNEKLFFGSGTQLSVL.

J is TRBJ2-7 and V is TRBV7-9; TRBD1 aligns across 8 bases. Germline V lookup: CDR1 SEHNR, CDR2 FQNEAQ (reference sequence). The CDR3 totals 17 residues. Trimming at V came to 5 bases and at J to 4 bases, leaving 16 bases not matched to a gene. In nucleotides, the CDR3 is TGTGCCAGCAGCACACCGGACAGGGCGGACAGGGCATACGAGCAGTACTTC. It encodes CASSTPDRADRAYEQYF.